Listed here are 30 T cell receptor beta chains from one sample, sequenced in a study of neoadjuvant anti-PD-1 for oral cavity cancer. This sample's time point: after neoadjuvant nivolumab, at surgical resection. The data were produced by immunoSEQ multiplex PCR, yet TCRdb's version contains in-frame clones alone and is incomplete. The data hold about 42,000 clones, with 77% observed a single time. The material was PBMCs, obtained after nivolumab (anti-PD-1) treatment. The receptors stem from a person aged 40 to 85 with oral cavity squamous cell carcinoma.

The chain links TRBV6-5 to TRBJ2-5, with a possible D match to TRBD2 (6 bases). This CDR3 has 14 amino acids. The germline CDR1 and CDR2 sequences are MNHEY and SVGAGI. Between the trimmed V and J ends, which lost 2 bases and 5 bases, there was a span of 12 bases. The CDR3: CASSYEEGRETQYF. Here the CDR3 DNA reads TGTGCCAGCAGTTACGAGGAGGGGCGGGAGACCCAGTACTTC.

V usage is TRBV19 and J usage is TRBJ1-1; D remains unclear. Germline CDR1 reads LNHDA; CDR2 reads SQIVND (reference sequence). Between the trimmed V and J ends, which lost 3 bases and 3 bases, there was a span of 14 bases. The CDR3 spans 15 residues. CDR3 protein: CASSMGTGMDTEAFF. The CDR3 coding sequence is TGTGCCAGTAGTATGGGTACGGGGATGGACACTGAAGCTTTCTTT.

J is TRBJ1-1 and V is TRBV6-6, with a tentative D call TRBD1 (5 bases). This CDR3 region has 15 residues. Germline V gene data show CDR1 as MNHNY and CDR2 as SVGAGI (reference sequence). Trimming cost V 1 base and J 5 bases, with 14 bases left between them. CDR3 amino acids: CASSYLSGKGTEAFF. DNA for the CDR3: TGTGCCAGCAGTTACTTGTCAGGGAAGGGAACTGAAGCTTTCTTT.

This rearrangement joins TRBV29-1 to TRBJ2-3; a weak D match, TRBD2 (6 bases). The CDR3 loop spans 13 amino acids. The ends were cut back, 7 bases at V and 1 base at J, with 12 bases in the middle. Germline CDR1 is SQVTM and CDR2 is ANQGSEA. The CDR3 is CSGRGFRTDTQYF. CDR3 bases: TGCAGCGGTCGGGGGTTCCGCACAGATACGCAGTATTTT.

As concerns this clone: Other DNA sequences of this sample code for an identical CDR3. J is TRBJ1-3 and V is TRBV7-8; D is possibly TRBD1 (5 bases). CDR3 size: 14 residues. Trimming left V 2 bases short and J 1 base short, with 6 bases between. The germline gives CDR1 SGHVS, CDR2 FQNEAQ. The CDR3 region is CASSLRGSGNTIYF. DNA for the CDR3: TGTGCCAGCAGCTTACGGGGGTCTGGAAACACCATATATTTT.

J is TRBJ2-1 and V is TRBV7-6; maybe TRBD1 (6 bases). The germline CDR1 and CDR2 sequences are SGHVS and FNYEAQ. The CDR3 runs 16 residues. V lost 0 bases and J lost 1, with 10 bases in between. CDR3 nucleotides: TGTGCCAGCAGCTTAGCGGGGCAGGGGTCCTACAATGAGCAGTTCTTC. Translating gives CASSLAGQGSYNEQFF.

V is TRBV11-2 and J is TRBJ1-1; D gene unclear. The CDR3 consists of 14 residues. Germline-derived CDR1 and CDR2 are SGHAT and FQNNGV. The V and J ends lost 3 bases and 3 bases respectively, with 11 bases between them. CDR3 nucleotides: TGTGCCAGCAGCTTTACCGAGAAAGACACTGAAGCTTTCTTT. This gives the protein CASSFTEKDTEAFF.

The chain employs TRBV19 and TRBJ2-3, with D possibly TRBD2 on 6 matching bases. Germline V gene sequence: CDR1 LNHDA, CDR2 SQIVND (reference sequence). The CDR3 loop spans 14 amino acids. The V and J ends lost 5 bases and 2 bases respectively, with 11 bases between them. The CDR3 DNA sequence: TGTGCCAGTAGTCGCGGGAAGTACACAGATACGCAGTATTTT. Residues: CASSRGKYTDTQYF.

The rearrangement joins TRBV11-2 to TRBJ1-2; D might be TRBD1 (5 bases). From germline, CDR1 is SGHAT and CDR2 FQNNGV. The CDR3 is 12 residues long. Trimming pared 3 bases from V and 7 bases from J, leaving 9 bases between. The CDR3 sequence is CASSLVTGGYTF. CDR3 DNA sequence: TGTGCCAGCAGCTTGGTAACAGGTGGCTACACCTTC.

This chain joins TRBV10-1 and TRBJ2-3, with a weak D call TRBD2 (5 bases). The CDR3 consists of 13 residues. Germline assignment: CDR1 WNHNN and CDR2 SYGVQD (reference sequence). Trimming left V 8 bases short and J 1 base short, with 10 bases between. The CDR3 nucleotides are TGCGCCAGCGTGATTAGCGGCACAGATACGCAGTATTTT. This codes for CASVISGTDTQYF.

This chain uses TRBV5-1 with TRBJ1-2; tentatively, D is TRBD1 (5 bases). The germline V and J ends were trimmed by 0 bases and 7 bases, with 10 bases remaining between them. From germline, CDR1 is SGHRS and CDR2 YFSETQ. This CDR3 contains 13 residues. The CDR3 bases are TGCGCCAGCAGCTTGGACGGGGCCCCTGGCTACACCTTC. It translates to CASSLDGAPGYTF.

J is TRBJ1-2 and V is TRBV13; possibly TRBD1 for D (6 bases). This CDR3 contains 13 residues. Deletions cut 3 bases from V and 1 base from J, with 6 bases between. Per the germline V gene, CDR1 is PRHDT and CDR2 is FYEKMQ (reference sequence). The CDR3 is CASSFRGNYGYTF. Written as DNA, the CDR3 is TGTGCCAGCAGCTTCAGGGGTAACTATGGCTACACCTTC. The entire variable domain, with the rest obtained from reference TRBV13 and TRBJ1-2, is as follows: AAGVIQSPRHLIKEKRETATLKCYPIPRHDTVYWYQQGPGQDPQFLISFYEKMQSDKGSIPDRFSAQQFSDYHSELNMSSLELGDSALYFCASSFRGNYGYTFGSGTRLTVV.

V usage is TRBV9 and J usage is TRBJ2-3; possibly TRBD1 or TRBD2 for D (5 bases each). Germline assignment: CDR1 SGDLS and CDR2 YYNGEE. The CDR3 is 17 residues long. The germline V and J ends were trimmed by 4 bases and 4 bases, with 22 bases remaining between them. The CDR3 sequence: CASSQTGGRLVADTQYF. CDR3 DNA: TGTGCCAGCAGCCAAACAGGAGGCCGACTGGTCGCAGATACGCAGTATTTT.

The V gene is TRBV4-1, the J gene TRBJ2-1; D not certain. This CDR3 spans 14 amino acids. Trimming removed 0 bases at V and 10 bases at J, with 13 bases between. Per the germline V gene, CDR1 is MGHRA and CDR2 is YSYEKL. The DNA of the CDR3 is TGCGCCAGCAGCCAAGATACGACTTTGAGGGAGCAGTTCTTC. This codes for CASSQDTTLREQFF.

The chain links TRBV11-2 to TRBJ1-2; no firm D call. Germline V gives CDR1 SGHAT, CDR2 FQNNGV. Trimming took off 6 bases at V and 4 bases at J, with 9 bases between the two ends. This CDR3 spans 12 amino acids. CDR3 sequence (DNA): TGTGCCAGCAGTGGGGAGGGCTATGGCTACACCTTC. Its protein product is CASSGEGYGYTF.

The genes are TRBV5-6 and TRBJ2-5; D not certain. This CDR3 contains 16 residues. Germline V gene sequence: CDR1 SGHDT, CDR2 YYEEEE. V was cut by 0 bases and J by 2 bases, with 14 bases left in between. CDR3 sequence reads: CASSLGSENLQETQYF. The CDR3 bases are TGTGCCAGCAGCTTGGGGTCAGAAAATCTACAAGAGACCCAGTACTTC.

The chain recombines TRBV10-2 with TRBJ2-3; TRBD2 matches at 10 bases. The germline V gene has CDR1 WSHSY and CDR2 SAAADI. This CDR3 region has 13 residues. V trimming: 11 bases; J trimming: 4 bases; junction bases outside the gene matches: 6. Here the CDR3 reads CAGIAGGADTQYF. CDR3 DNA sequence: TGCGCCGGGATAGCGGGAGGCGCAGATACGCAGTATTTT.

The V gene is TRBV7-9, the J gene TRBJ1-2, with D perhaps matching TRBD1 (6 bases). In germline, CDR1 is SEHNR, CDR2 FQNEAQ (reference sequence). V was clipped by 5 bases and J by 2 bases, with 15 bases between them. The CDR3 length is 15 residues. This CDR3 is CASSDSGGGNYGYTF. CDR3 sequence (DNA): TGTGCCAGCAGCGATTCTGGGGGCGGCAACTATGGCTACACCTTC.

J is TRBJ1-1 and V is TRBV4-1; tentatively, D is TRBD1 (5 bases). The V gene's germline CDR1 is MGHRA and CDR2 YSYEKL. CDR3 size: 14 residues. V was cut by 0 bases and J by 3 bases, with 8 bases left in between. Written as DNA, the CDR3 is TGCGCCAGCAGCCAAGAGCGACAGTACACTGAAGCTTTCTTT. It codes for CASSQERQYTEAFF.

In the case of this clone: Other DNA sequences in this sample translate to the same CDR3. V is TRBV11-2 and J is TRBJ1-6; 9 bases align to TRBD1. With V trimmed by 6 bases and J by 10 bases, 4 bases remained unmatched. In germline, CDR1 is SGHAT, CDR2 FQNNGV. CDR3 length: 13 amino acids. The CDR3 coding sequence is TGTGCCAGCAGAGGACAGGGGTACTCACCCCTCCACTTT. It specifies CASRGQGYSPLHF.

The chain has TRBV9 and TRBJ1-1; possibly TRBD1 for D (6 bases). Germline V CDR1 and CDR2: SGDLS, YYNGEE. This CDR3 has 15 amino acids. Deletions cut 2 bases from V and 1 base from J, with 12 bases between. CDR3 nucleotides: TGTGCCAGCAGCGTCTTACAGGGACCGAACACTGAAGCTTTCTTT. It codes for CASSVLQGPNTEAFF.

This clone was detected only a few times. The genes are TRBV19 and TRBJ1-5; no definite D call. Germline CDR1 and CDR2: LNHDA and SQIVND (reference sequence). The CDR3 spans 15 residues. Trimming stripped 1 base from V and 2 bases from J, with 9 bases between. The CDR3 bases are TGTGCCAGTAGTATAGTCACCGGGGGCAATCAGCCCCAGCATTTT. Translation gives CASSIVTGGNQPQHF.

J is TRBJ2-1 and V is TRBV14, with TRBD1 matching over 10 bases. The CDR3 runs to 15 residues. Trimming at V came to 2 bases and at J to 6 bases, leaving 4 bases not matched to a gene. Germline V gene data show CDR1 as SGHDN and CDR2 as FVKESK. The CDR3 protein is CASSQLRTGGNEQFF. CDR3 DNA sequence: TGTGCCAGCAGCCAATTAAGGACAGGGGGCAATGAGCAGTTCTTC.

CDR3 sequence reads: CASSMFEGSYQPQHF. CDR3 DNA sequence: TGTGCCAGTAGTATGTTTGAGGGGAGCTATCAGCCCCAGCATTTT. The J gene is TRBJ1-5, the V gene TRBV19; tentative D call: TRBD1 (5 bases). Trimming cost V 3 bases and J 5 bases, with 14 bases left between them. The CDR3 is made up of 15 amino acids. Looked up from germline, CDR1 is LNHDA and CDR2 is SQIVND (reference sequence).

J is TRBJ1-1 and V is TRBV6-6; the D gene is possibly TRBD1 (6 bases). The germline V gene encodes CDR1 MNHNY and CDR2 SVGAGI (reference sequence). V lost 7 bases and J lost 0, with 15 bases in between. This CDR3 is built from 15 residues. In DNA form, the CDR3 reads TGTGCCAGCAATCGAGAGACAGGACTGAACACTGAAGCTTTCTTT. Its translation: CASNRETGLNTEAFF.

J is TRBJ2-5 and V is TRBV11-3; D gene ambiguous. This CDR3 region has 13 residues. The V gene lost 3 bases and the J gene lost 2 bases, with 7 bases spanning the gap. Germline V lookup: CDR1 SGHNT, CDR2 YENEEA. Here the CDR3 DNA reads TGTGCCAGCAGCTTGGACCTTCAAGAGACCCAGTACTTC. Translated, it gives CASSLDLQETQYF.

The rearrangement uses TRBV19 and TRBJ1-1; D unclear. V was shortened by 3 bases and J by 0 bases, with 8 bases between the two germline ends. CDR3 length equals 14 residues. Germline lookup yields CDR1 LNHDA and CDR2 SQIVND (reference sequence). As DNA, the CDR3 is TGTGCCAGTAGTATGATAGGTATGAACACTGAAGCTTTCTTT. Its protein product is CASSMIGMNTEAFF.

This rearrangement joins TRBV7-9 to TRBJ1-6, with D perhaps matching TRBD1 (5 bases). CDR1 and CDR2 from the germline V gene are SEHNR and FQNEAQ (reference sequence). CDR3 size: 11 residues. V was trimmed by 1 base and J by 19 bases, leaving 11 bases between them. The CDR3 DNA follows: TGTGCCAGCAGCTTAGAGAGGGGACTTCACTTT. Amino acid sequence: CASSLERGLHF.

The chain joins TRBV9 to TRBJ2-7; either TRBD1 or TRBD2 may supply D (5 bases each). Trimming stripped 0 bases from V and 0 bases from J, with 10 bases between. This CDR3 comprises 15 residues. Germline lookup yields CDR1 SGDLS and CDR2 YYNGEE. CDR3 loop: CASSVGGAFSYEQYF. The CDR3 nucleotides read TGTGCCAGCAGCGTAGGAGGGGCCTTCTCCTACGAGCAGTACTTC.

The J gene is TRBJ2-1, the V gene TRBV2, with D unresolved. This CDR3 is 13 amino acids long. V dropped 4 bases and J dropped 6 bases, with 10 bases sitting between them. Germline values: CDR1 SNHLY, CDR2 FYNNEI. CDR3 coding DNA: TGTGCCAGCAGTGCCCGGGTCCTCAATGAGCAGTTCTTC. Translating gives CASSARVLNEQFF.